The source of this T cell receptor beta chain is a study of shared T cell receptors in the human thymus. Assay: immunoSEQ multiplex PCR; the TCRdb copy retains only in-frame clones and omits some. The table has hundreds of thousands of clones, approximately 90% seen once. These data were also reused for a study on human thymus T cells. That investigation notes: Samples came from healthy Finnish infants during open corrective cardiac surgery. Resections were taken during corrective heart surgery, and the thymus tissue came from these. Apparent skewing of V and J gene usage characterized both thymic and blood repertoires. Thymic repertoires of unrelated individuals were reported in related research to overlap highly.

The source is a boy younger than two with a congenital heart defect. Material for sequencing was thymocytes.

The CDR3 coding sequence is TGTGCCAGCAGCGGAATTGAGGGCGGCTACGAGCAGTACTTC. Encoded protein: CASSGIEGGYEQYF. This chain joins TRBV9 and TRBJ2-7; D possibly corresponds to TRBD2 (5 bases). With 3 bases removed from V and 3 bases from J, the gap between germline ends came to 13 bases. Germline values: CDR1 SGDLS, CDR2 YYNGEE. This CDR3 is built from 14 residues. The full variable domain, rest sourced from reference TRBV9 and TRBJ2-7, is DSGVTQTPKHLITATGQRVTLRCSPRSGDLSVYWYQQSLDQGLQFLIQYYNGEERAKGNILERFSAQQFPDLHSELNLSSLELGDSALYFCASSGIEGGYEQYFGPGTRLTVT.